This entry is about one T cell receptor beta chain. TCRdb re-derived calls from the RT-PCR reads in MiXCR, one entry per CDR3 protein. The sample has about 540,000 distinct CDR3 sequences; roughly 23% are singletons. CDR3 length: 16 amino acids. The J segment lost 1 base and the V segment lost 7 bases, leaving 5 bases of the junction unmatched. Germline CDR1 is MNHNS and CDR2 is SASEGT. The sample comes from a study of response to subunit inactivated influenza vaccine. A further study also used this sample, focusing on T cells expressing NK-cell markers. That paper adds: As the method of synthesis, 5'RACE template switching with UMIs yielded TCR beta cDNA. Expanded NKG2C+ T cell clones were not confirmed as HCMV-specific.

This TCR derives from a man aged 50 to 60 who received an inactivated influenza vaccine. The sample consisted of CD4+ T cells sorted from PBMCs, taken roughly 13 days after vaccination. The rearrangement joins TRBV6-1 to TRBJ2-1; 12 nucleotides agree with TRBD2. CDR3 amino acids: CASTVLAGGSYNEQFF. CDR3 sequence (DNA): TGTGCCAGCACCGTACTAGCGGGAGGTTCCTACAATGAGCAGTTCTTC.